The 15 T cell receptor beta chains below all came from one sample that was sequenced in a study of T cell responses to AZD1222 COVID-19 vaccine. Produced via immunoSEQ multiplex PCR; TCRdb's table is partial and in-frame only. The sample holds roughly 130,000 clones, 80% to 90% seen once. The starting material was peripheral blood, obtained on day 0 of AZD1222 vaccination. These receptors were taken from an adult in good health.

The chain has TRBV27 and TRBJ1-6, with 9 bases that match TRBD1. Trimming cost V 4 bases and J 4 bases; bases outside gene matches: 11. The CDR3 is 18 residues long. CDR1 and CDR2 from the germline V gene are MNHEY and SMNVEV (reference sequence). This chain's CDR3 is CASSSYAPGTGYNSPLHF. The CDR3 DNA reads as TGTGCCAGCAGTTCCTACGCCCCCGGGACAGGGTATAATTCACCCCTCCACTTT.

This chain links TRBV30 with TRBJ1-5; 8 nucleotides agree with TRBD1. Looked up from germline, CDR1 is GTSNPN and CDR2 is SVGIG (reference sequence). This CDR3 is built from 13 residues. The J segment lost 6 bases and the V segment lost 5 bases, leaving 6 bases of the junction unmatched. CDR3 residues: CAWGTGGAQPQHF. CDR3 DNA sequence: TGTGCCTGGGGTACAGGGGGGGCTCAGCCCCAGCATTTT.

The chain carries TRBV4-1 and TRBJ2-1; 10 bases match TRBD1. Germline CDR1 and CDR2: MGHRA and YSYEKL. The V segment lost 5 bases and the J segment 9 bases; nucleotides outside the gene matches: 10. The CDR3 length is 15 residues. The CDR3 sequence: CASSKPGQGQGEQFF. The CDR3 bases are TGCGCCAGCAGCAAACCGGGACAGGGGCAGGGTGAGCAGTTCTTC.

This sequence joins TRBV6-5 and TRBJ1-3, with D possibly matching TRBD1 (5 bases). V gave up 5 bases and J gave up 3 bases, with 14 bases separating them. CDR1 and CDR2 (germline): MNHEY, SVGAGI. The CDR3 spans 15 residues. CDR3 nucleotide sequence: TGTGCCAGCAGTCGAACCGCCGGGGGTGGAAACACCATATATTTT. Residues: CASSRTAGGGNTIYF.

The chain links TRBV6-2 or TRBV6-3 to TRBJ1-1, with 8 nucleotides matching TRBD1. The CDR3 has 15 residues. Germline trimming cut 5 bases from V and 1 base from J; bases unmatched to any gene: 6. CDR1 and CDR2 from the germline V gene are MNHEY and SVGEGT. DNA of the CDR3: TGTGCCAGCAGTCCCTACCAGGGGGCGAACACTGAAGCTTTCTTT. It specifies CASSPYQGANTEAFF.

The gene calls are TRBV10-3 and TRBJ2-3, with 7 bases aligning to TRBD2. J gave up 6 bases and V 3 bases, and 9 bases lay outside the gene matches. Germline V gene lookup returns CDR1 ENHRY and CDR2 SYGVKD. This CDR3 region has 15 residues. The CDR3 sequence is CAISDPAGTGDTQYF. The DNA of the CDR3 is TGTGCCATCAGTGACCCAGCGGGGACGGGGGATACGCAGTATTTT.

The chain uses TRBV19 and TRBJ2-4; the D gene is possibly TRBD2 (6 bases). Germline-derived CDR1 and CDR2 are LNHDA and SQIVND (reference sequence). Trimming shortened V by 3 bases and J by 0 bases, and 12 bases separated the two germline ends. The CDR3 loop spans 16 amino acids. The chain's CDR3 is CASSIYGGLAKNIQYF. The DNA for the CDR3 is TGTGCCAGTAGTATTTATGGGGGACTAGCCAAAAACATTCAGTACTTC. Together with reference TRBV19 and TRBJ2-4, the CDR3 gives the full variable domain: DGGITQSPKYLFRKEGQNVTLSCEQNLNHDAMYWYRQDPGQGLRLIYYSQIVNDFQKGDIAEGYSVSREKKESFPLTVTSAQKNPTAFYLCASSIYGGLAKNIQYFGAGTRLSVL.

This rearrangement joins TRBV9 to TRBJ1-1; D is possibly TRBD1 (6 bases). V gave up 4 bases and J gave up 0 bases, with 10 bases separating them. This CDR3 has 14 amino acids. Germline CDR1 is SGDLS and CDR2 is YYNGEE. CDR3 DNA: TGTGCCAGCAGCCTGGACAGTCTGAACACTGAAGCTTTCTTT. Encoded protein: CASSLDSLNTEAFF. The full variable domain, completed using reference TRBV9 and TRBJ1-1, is DSGVTQTPKHLITATGQRVTLRCSPRSGDLSVYWYQQSLDQGLQFLIQYYNGEERAKGNILERFSAQQFPDLHSELNLSSLELGDSALYFCASSLDSLNTEAFFGQGTRLTVV.

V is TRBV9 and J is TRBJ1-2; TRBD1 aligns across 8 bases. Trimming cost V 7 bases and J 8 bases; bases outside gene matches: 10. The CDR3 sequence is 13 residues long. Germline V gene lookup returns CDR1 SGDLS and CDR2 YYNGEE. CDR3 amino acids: CASHRQGMRGYTF. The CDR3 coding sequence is TGTGCCAGCCATCGACAGGGGATGCGAGGCTACACCTTC.

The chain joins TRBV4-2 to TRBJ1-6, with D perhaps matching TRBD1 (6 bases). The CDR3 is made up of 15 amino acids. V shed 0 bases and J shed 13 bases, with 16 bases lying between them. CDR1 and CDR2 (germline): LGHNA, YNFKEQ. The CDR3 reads CASSQEGAAYLPLHF. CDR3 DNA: TGTGCCAGCAGCCAAGAGGGGGCGGCCTATTTGCCCCTCCACTTT.

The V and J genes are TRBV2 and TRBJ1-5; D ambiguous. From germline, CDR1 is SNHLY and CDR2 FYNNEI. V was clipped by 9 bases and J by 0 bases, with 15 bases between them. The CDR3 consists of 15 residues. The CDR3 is CARSGLGFSNQPQHF. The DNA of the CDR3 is TGTGCCAGGTCAGGCCTAGGTTTTAGCAATCAGCCCCAGCATTTT.

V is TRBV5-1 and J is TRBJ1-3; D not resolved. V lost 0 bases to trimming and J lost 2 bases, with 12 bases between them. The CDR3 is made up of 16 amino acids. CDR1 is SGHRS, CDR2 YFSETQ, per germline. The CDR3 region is CASSLGAARAGNTIYF. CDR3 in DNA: TGCGCCAGCAGCTTGGGGGCGGCGAGGGCTGGAAACACCATATATTTT.

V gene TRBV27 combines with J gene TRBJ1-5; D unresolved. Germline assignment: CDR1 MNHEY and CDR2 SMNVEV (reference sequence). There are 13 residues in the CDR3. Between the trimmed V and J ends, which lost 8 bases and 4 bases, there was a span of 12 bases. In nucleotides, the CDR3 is TGTGCCAGCGGCAACCAACGGAATCAGCCCCAGCATTTT. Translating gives CASGNQRNQPQHF.

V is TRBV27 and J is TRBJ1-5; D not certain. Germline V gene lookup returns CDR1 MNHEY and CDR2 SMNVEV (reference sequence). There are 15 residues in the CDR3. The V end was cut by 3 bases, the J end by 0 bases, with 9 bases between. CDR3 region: CASSFAPYSNQPQHF. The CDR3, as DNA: TGTGCCAGCAGTTTTGCCCCCTATAGCAATCAGCCCCAGCATTTT.

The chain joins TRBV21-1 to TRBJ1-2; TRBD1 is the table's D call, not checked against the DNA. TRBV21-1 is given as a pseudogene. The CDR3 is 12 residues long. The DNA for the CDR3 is TGTGCCAGCACACATCCTTCCTATGGCTACACCTTC. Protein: CASTHPSYGYTF.